The rows below give T cell receptor beta chains drawn from one sample of a study of shared clonotypes between healthy human individuals. Some clones are missing from TCRdb's copy, which holds only in-frame ones; the method was immunoSEQ multiplex PCR. The sample shows some 900,000 clones, 76% of them seen only once. Sequenced input: memory CD4+ T cells sorted from blood. These receptors were taken from a man aged 18 to 29 in good health. The CDR3 runs from the conserved cysteine through the conserved F or W. The D gene is left open where the match is weak.

J gene: TRBJ2-5
V gene: TRBV5-1
D gene: -
CDR3 protein: CASSLGVQETQYF

J gene: TRBJ1-3
V gene: TRBV18
D gene: -
CDR3 protein: CASSPQGNTIYF

J gene: TRBJ2-6
V gene: TRBV6-1
D gene: -
CDR3 protein: CASTGGTGANVLTF

J gene: TRBJ1-5
V gene: TRBV4-3
D gene: -
CDR3 protein: CASSQDHENQPQHF

J gene: TRBJ1-2
V gene: TRBV30
D gene: -
CDR3 protein: CAWSVGVLGYTF

J gene: TRBJ2-7
V gene: TRBV5-1
D gene: TRBD2
CDR3 protein: CASNKAGGPYEQYF

J gene: TRBJ2-1
V gene: TRBV4-1
D gene: TRBD2
CDR3 protein: CASSRVAGVSSYEQFF

J gene: TRBJ1-2
V gene: TRBV12-5
D gene: TRBD1
CDR3 protein: CASGWGDRVDGYTF

J gene: TRBJ2-7
V gene: TRBV7-2
D gene: -
CDR3 protein: CASSLTGGGPYEQYF

J gene: TRBJ1-1
V gene: TRBV6-6
D gene: TRBD1
CDR3 protein: CASRTGGVNTEAFF

J gene: TRBJ2-1
V gene: TRBV7-2
D gene: -
CDR3 protein: CASSLARELEQFF

J gene: TRBJ2-5
V gene: TRBV10-2
D gene: TRBD2
CDR3 protein: CASSESNGLAYHF

J gene: TRBJ1-2
V gene: TRBV2
D gene: -
CDR3 protein: CASRVRVSPAYGYTF

J gene: TRBJ2-7
V gene: TRBV6-1
D gene: -
CDR3 protein: CASSAGMMKYF

J gene: TRBJ2-7
V gene: TRBV15
D gene: -
CDR3 protein: CATSRDPGAPAYF

J gene: TRBJ2-2
V gene: TRBV7-2
D gene: -
CDR3 protein: CASSLGLGSTGELFF

J gene: TRBJ2-1
V gene: TRBV7-9
D gene: TRBD1
CDR3 protein: CASSFAGQGTNEQFF

J gene: TRBJ1-1
V gene: TRBV5-6
D gene: -
CDR3 protein: CASSFPGQLNTEAFF

J gene: TRBJ2-1
V gene: TRBV11-2
D gene: -
CDR3 protein: CASSLSTGTGNEQFF

J gene: TRBJ2-3
V gene: TRBV18
D gene: -
CDR3 protein: CASSPTRGADDTDTQYF

J gene: TRBJ2-2
V gene: TRBV5-4
D gene: TRBD1
CDR3 protein: CASSLWTGSTGELFF

J gene: TRBJ2-1
V gene: TRBV27
D gene: -
CDR3 protein: CAPPGTQNNEQFF

J gene: TRBJ1-1
V gene: TRBV6-1
D gene: TRBD1
CDR3 protein: CASSEPRTNRGQEAFF

J gene: TRBJ1-1
V gene: TRBV18
D gene: TRBD1
CDR3 protein: CASSPQRGPAFF

J gene: TRBJ1-4
V gene: TRBV21-1
D gene: -
CDR3 protein: CASSKASGTDNEKLFF

J gene: TRBJ2-6
V gene: TRBV18
D gene: -
CDR3 protein: CASSEQGSGANVLTF

J gene: TRBJ1-3
V gene: TRBV19
D gene: -
CDR3 protein: CATGISGNTIYF

J gene: TRBJ2-3
V gene: TRBV19
D gene: -
CDR3 protein: CASRNTGRTNTQYF

J gene: TRBJ1-3
V gene: TRBV9
D gene: TRBD1
CDR3 protein: CASSAQGAMNTIYF

J gene: TRBJ1-2
V gene: TRBV7-8
D gene: -
CDR3 protein: CASSLTPNYNYGYTF

J gene: -
V gene: TRBV30
D gene: TRBD1
CDR3 protein: CACGQVAYEQYF

J gene: TRBJ1-4
V gene: TRBV25-1
D gene: -
CDR3 protein: CASSPPGEVGEKLFF

J gene: TRBJ1-5
V gene: TRBV4-1
D gene: -
CDR3 protein: CASSHPVELGNQPQHF

J gene: TRBJ1-5
V gene: TRBV19
D gene: -
CDR3 protein: CASSIGGNHQPQHF

J gene: TRBJ1-3
V gene: TRBV18
D gene: -
CDR3 protein: CASSPPGRNSGNTIYF

J gene: TRBJ2-5
V gene: TRBV4-1
D gene: -
CDR3 protein: CASSKVLGVLSQETQYF

J gene: TRBJ1-2
V gene: TRBV5-6
D gene: -
CDR3 protein: CASRIWGASYGYTF

J gene: TRBJ2-1
V gene: TRBV16
D gene: -
CDR3 protein: CASSQSWNEQFF

J gene: TRBJ2-4
V gene: TRBV19
D gene: -
CDR3 protein: CASSKGLAKNIQYF

J gene: TRBJ2-6
V gene: TRBV5-6
D gene: TRBD2
CDR3 protein: CASSLTLAAPFSGANVLTF